This T cell receptor (beta chain) was identified in a study of T cells expressing NK-cell markers. Across the study: Sorted CD3+CD56-NKG2C+, CD3+CD56+NKG2C+ and CD3+CD56+NKG2C- T cells supplied the TCR beta repertoires. Among the eight sequenced donors, seven tested HCMV-seropositive and one tested seronegative.

Looked up from germline, CDR1 is SGHDT and CDR2 is YYEEEE. CDR3 length equals 15 residues. Notes on the study in general: In a group of about 6 donors, dominant NKG2C+ clonotypes represented 1.0-7.0% of CD8+ T cells. A handful of donors likewise had their CD3+CD56-NKG2C+ fraction led by these clonotypes.

TCRdb reprocessed the 5' RACE reads, with one entry per CDR3 protein and no DNA. This table lists 500,000 or so distinct CDR3 sequences. Of note for this clonotype: Its antigen is unknown.

The specimen sequenced was blood T cells: a sorted CD56 or NKG2C T cell subset, CD4+ or CD8+ T cells, or bulk PBMC T cells (not recorded which). The receptor's source is a man younger than 30 in good health. The V call is TRBV5-6, the J call TRBJ2-3; as DNA is missing, the TRBD1 call by TCRdb cannot be tested. The CDR3 reads CASSLDAGFTDTQYF.